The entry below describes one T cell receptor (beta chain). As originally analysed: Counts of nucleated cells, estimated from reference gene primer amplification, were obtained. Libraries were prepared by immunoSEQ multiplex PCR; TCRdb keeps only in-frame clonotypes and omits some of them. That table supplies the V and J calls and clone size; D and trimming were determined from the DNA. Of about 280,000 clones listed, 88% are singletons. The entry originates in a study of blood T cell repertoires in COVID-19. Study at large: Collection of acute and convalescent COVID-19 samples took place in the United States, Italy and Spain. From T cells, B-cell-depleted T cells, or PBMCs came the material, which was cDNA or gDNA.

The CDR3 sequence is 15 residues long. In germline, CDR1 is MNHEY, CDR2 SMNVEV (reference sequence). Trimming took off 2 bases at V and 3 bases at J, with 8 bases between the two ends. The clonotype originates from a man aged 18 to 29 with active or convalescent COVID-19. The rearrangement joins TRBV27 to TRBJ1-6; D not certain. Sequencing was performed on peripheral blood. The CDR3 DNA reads TGTGCCAGCAGTTTAGACCGGGGCTATAATTCACCCCTCCACTTT. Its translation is CASSLDRGYNSPLHF.